Given below is one T cell receptor beta chain in context. Its antigen is currently not known. No base quality values were provided; no much bigger clone lies one nucleotide off. The germline V gene gives CDR1 as MNHEY and CDR2 as SVGEGT. V lost 0 bases and J lost 0 bases, and the count of bases not matched to a germline gene is 9. Counted from cysteine to phenylalanine, this CDR3 has 18 amino acids. Only the CDR3 portion is preserved as DNA: 54 bases, with reading frame beginning at the first base. This sample is drawn from a study of Graves' ophthalmopathy and Graves' hyperthyroidism (dated by TCRdb to the late 2010s). About the full investigation: Peripheral blood was collected at initial diagnosis, before any treatment. The study used TCR beta repertoire signatures to distinguish Graves' ophthalmopathy from Graves' hyperthyroidism and to predict progression to ophthalmopathy. In total, 135 blood samples were TCR-sequenced: 43 ophthalmopathy, roughly 80 hyperthyroidism and about 17 hyperthyroidism-to-ophthalmopathy patients. To explore V-J signatures that separate ophthalmopathy from hyperthyroidism, a discovery set of about 100 patients was enrolled, consisting of about 45 with ophthalmopathy and about 60 with stable hyperthyroidism. The independent validation cohort included some 19 hyperthyroidism patients plus 17 patients who later progressed from hyperthyroidism to ophthalmopathy. T-cell repertoires of thyroid tissue and blood were compared in several hyperthyroidism patients. Following sampling, methimazole starting at 30 mg daily was administered to hyperthyroidism patients, and high-dose intravenous methylprednisolone was administered to ophthalmopathy patients. For training and testing, the 95 to 100 patients in the discovery cohort were randomly divided in a 7:3 ratio.

Study-wide conclusions, independent of this receptor: Most of the expanded thyroid clonotypes with a frequency above 0.001 were also detected in blood, and it was suggested that the thyroid immune response may be reflected by blood repertoires. No statistical method was used to predetermine the sample size, and group allocation was not hidden from the investigators. In validation, the model predicted ophthalmopathy progression with roughly 68% sensitivity and around 72% specificity; some 13 predicted patients were CT-confirmed with GO in a median of approximately 6.5 months. Ophthalmopathy was separated from stable hyperthyroidism by the 13-signature model with about 88% sensitivity and 81.08% specificity in cross-validation and with 80%/75% in the test set.

TCR beta CDR3 regions were amplified from RNA transcripts for repertoire sequencing. The first round of RT-PCR was done with HTBI primers and the Qiagen OneStep RT-PCR kit, and was followed by a second round of multiplex PCR, then size selection and purification. Libraries were sequenced paired-end with 100 bp reads on an Illumina HiSeq2000. Under the source paper's analysis protocol: Reads were processed with SOAPnuke, discarding reads with adapters, uncalled bases, mean Phred below 15, or no exact constant-primer or identifier match. High-quality paired reads were merged with COPE v1.2.5. Each unique nucleotide sequence was defined as a clonotype, and clonotypes were aligned to IMGT TRB V, D and J references with MiTCR v1.1. Only V-J combinations with frequency above 0.0001 were analysed, covering approximately 99% of repertoires. For each V-J combination, a TCR clonal expansion and chaos score was defined as F50 clonal expansion divided by the chaos observed in the TCRdist matrix. Features were reduced by Welch's t-statistics and random forest to over ten V-J combinations, which fed a naive Bayes classifier. Thyroid-blood repertoire similarity was quantified with the Morisita-Horn index. The raw public reads went through TCRdb reprocessing: fastp at Q25, MiXCR clone calling, in-frame beta chains kept. Under each unique CDR3 protein, matching rows form one entry showing the most common genes and DNA. The V and J calls, along with clone size, are taken from TCRdb and not from the paper's own processing. Recorded for this sample are about 200,000 distinct CDR3 sequences; 25% to 30% of them occurred a single time. The top ten clones comprise 9.1% of the sample.

Patients with ophthalmopathy had moderately to severely active disease, with a Clinical Activity Score of 3 or more, a NOSPECS grade of 4 or more, and a disease duration of less than 3 months. Patients with other autoimmune diseases, uncontrolled infections, pregnancy or lactation were excluded from the study. Clinical symptoms, serum thyroxine, TRAb, thyroid ultrasound and orbital computed tomography formed the basis of the diagnosis. Using Ficoll-Paque density gradient centrifugation, PBMCs were isolated from 8.5 to 10 ml of fresh peripheral blood. Total RNA was extracted with Trizol reagent and quality-checked on an Agilent 2100 Bioanalyzer.

The sequenced material came from peripheral blood. The receptor comes from a middle-aged man with Graves' ophthalmopathy. Donor details come from another sample of the same person, matched by shared clones. The sequence links TRBV6-2 or TRBV6-3 to TRBJ2-7, and 9 junctional nucleotides match TRBD1. The base sequence is TGTGCCAGCAGTTACTCCGCGGGACAGGGAGCCCTCTCCTACGAGCAGTACTTC. Its coded protein is CASSYSAGQGALSYEQYF.